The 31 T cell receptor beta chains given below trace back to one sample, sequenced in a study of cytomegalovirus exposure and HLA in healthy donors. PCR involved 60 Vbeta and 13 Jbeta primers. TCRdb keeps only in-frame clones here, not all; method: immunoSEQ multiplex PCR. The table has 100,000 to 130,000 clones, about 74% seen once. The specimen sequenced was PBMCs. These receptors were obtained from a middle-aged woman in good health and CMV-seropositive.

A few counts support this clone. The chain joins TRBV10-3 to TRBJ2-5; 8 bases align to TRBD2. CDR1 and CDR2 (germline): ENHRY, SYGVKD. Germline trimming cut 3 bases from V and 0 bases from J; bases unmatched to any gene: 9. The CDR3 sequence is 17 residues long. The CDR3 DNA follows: TGTGCCATCAGTGAATCCCGGGGGGGGGAGTACCAAGAGACCCAGTACTTC. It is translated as CAISESRGGEYQETQYF.

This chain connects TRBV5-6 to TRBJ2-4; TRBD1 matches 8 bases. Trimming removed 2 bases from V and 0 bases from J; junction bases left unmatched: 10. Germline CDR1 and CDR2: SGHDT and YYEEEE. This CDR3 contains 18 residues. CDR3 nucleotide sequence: TGTGCCAGCAGCTTCCCAGGGGGCCTGACTAAAGCCAAAAACATTCAGTACTTC. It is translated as CASSFPGGLTKAKNIQYF.

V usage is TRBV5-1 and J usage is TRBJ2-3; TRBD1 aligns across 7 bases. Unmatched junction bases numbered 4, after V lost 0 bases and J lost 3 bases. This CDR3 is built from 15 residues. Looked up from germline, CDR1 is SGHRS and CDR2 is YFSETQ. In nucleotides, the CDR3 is TGCGCCAGCAGCTTGGCCGCAGGGGGTACAGATACGCAGTATTTT. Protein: CASSLAAGGTDTQYF.

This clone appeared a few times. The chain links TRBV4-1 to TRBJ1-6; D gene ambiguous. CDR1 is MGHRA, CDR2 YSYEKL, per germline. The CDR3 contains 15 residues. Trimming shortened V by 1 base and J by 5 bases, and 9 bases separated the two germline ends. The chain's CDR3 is CASSQVVQNNSPLHF. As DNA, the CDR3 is TGCGCCAGCAGCCAAGTTGTACAAAATAATTCACCCCTCCACTTT.

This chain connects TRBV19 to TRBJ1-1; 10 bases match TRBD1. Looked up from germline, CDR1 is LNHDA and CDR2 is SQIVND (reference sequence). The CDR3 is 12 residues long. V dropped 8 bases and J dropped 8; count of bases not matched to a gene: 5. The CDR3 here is CASRDRGQEAFF. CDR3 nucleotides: TGTGCCAGTCGCGACAGGGGGCAAGAAGCTTTCTTT.

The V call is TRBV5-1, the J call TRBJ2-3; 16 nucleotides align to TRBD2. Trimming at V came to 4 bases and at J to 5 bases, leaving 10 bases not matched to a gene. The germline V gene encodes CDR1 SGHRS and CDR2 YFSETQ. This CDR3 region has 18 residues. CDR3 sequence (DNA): TGCGCCAGCAGCGCGACCGGGACTAGCGGGGGGGCCGAAGATACGCAGTATTTT. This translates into CASSATGTSGGAEDTQYF.

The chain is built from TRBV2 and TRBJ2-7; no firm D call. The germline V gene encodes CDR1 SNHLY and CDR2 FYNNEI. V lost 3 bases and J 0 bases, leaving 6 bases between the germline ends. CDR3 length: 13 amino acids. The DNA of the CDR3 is TGTGCCAGCAGTGAGGGCAGCTCCTACGAGCAGTACTTC. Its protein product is CASSEGSSYEQYF.

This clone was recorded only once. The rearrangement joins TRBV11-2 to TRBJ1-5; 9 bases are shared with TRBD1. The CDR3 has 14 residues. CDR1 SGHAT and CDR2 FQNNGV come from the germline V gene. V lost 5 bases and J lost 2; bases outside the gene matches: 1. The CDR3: CASSRTGGNQPQHF. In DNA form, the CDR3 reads TGTGCCAGCAGCCGGACAGGGGGCAATCAGCCCCAGCATTTT.

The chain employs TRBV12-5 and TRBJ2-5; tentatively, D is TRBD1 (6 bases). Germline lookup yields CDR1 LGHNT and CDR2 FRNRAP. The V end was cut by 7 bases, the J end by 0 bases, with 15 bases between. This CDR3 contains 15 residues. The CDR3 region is CASVGAITHQETQYF. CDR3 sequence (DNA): TGTGCTAGTGTGGGGGCTATAACTCACCAAGAGACCCAGTACTTC.

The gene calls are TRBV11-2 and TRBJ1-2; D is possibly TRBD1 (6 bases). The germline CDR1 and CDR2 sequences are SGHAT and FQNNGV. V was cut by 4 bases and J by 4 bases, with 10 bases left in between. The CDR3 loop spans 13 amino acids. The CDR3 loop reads CASSSDRLYGYTF. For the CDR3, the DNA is TGTGCCAGCAGCTCAGACAGGCTCTATGGCTACACCTTC. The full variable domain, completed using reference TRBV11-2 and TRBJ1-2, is EAGVAQSPRYKIIEKRQSVAFWCNPISGHATLYWYQQILGQGPKLLIQFQNNGVVDDSQLPKDRFSAERLKGVDSTLKIQPAKLEDSAVYLCASSSDRLYGYTFGSGTRLTVV.

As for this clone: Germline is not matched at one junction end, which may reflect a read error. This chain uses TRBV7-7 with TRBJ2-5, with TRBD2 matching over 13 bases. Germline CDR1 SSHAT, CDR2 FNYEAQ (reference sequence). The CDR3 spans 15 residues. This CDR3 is CASSLGTSGKVTQYF. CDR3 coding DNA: TGTGCTAGCAGCTTAGGGACTAGCGGGAAGGTTACCCAGTACTTC.

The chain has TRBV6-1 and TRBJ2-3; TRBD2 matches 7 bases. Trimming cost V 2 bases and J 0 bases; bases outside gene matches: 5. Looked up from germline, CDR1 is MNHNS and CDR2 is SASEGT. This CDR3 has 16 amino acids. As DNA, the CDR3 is TGTGCCAGCAGTGAAACTAGCGCTTCTAGCACAGATACGCAGTATTTT. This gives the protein CASSETSASSTDTQYF.

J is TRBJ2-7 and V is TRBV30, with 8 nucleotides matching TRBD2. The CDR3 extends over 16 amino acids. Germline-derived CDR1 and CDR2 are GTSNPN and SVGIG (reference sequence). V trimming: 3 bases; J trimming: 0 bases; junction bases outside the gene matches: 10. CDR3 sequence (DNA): TGTGCCTGGAGAAGGCGGGGGGCTTCTCCCTCCTACGAGCAGTACTTC. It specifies CAWRRRGASPSYEQYF.

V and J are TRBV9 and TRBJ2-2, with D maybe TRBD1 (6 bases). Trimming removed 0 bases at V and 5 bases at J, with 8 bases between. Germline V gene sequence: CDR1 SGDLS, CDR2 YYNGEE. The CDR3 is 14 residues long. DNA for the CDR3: TGTGCCAGCAGCGTAGAGGGGGAAACCGGGGAGCTGTTTTTT. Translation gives CASSVEGETGELFF.

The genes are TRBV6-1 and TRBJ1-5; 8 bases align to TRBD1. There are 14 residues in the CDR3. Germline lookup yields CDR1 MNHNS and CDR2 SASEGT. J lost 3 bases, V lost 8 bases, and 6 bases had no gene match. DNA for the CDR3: TGTGCCAGCTTACCGGGACAGGTCAATCAGCCCCAGCATTTT. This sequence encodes CASLPGQVNQPQHF.

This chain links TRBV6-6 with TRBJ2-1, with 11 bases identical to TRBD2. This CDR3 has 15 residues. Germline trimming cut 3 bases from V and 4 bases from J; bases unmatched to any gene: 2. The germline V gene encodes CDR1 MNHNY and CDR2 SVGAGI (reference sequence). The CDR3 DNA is TGTGCCAGCAGTTATGGGACTAGCGGATACAATGAGCAGTTCTTC. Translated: CASSYGTSGYNEQFF.

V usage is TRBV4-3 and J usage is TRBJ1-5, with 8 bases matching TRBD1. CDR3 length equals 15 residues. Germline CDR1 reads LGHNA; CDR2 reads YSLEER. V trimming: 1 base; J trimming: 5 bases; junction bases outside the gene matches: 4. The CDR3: CASSQAQQGDQPQHF. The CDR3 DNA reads TGCGCCAGCAGCCAAGCTCAACAGGGGGATCAGCCCCAGCATTTT.

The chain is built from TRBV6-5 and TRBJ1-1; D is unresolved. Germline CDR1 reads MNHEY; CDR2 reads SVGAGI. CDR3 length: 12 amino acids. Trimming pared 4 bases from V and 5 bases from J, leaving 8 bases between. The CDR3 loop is CASSSGRTEAFF. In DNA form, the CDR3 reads TGTGCCAGCAGTTCAGGAAGGACTGAAGCTTTCTTT.

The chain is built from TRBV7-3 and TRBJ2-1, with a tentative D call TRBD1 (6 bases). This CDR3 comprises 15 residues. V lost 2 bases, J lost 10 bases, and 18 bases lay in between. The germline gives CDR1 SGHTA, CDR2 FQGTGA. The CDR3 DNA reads TGTGCCAGCAGCTTAGCCGGGACAACCCCAGGCGAGCAGTTCTTC. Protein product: CASSLAGTTPGEQFF.

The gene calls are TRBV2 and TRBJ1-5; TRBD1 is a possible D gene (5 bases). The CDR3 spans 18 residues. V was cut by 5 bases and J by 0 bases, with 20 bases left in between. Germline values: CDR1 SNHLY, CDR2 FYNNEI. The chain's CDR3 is CASSLSTHRTPSNQPQHF. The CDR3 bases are TGTGCCAGCAGTCTTTCAACCCACCGGACACCTAGCAATCAGCCCCAGCATTTT.

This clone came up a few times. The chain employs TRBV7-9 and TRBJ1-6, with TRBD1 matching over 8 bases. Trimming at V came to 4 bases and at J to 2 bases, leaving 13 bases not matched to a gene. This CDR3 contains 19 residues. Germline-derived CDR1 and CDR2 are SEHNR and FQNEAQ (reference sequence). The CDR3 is CASSWTGRMRGTYNSPLHF. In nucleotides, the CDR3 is TGTGCCAGCAGCTGGACAGGGAGGATGAGGGGTACCTATAATTCACCCCTCCACTTT.

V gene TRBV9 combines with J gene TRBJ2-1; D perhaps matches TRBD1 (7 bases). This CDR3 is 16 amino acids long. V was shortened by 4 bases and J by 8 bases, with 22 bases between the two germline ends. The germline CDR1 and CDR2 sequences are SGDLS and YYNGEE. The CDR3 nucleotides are TGTGCCAGCAGCCTCCGAGGAGGGGGCGCAAGTCATGAGCAGTTCTTC. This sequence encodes CASSLRGGGASHEQFF. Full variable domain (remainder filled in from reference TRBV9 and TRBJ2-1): DSGVTQTPKHLITATGQRVTLRCSPRSGDLSVYWYQQSLDQGLQFLIQYYNGEERAKGNILERFSAQQFPDLHSELNLSSLELGDSALYFCASSLRGGGASHEQFFGPGTRLTVL.

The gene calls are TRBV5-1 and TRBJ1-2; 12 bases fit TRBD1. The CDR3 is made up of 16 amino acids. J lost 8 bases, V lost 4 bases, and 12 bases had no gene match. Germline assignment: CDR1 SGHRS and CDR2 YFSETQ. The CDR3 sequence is CASSPIGDRGREGYTF. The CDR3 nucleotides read TGCGCCAGCAGCCCAATCGGGGACAGGGGGCGCGAAGGCTACACCTTC.

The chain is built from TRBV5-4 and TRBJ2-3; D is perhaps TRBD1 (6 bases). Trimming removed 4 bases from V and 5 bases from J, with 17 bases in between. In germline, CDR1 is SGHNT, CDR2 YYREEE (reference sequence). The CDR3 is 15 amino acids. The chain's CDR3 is CASSPDRPRGDTQYF. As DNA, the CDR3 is TGTGCCAGCAGCCCCGACAGGCCCCGGGGAGATACGCAGTATTTT.

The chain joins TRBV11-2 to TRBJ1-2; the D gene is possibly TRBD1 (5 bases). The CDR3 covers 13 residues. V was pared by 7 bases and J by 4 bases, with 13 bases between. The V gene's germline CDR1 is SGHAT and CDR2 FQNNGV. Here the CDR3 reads CASTPGGGYGYTF. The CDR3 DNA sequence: TGTGCCAGCACCCCCGGGGGAGGCTATGGCTACACCTTC. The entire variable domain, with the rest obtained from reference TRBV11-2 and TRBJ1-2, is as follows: EAGVAQSPRYKIIEKRQSVAFWCNPISGHATLYWYQQILGQGPKLLIQFQNNGVVDDSQLPKDRFSAERLKGVDSTLKIQPAKLEDSAVYLCASTPGGGYGYTFGSGTRLTVV.

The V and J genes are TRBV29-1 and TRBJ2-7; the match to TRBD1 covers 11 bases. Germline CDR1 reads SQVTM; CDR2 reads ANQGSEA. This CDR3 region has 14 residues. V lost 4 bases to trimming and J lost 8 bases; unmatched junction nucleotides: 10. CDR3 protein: CSVAWGTGGYKQYF. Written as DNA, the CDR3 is TGCAGCGTTGCTTGGGGGACAGGGGGATACAAGCAGTACTTC.

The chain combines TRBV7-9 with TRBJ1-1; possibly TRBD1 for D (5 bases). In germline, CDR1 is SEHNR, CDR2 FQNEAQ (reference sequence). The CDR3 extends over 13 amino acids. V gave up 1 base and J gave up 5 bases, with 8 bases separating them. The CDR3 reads CASSLEGMTEAFF. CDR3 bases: TGTGCCAGCAGCTTAGAGGGGATGACTGAAGCTTTCTTT.

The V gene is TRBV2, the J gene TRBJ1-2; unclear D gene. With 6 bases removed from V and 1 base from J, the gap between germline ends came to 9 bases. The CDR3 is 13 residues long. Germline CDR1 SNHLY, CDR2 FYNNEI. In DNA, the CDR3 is TGTGCCAGCAGGGCGGCAAGTAACTATGGCTACACCTTC. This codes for CASRAASNYGYTF.

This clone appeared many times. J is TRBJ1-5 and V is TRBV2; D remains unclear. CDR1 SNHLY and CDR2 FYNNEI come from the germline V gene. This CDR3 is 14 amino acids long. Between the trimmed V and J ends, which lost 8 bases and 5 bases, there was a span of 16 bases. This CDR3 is CASQRLSVDQPQHF. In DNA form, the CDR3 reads TGTGCCAGCCAGCGCCTTAGCGTTGATCAGCCCCAGCATTTT.

The CDR3 bases are TGTGCCAGCAGTGAAGTATCGAACTATGGCTACACCTTC. Protein: CASSEVSNYGYTF. This chain links TRBV2 with TRBJ1-2; D is unclear. Per germline, CDR1 SNHLY and CDR2 FYNNEI. This CDR3 region has 13 residues. Trimming stripped 1 base from V and 2 bases from J, with 5 bases between.

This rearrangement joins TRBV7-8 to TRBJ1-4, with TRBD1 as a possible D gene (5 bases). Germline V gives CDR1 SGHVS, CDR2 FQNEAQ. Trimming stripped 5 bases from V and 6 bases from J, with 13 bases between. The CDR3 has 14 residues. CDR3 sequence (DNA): TGTGCCAGCAGCCCCTTCCGGGGGGATGAAAAACTGTTTTTT. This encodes CASSPFRGDEKLFF.